This entry features one T cell receptor beta chain sequence. Its antigen is not known. Reverse transcribing all isolated RNA meant expressed TCRB transcripts were sequenced. Sequencing used immunoSEQ multiplex PCR; TCRdb keeps in-frame clones, though not all of them. The sample holds under 300,000 clones, 20% seen once. The data belong to a study of beta chain features in type 1 diabetes. Study-wide points: The study found moderately but significantly shorter TCRB CDR3s in all four CD4+ subsets of Type 1 diabetes patients.

What was sequenced was naive CD4+ T cells from blood. The receptor's source is a woman between 35 and 50 years old with type 1 diabetes.

The CDR3 reads CSVEDRANEQFF. In DNA, the CDR3 is TGCAGCGTTGAAGACAGGGCCAATGAGCAGTTCTTC. The chain combines TRBV29-1 with TRBJ2-1; possibly TRBD1 for D (5 bases). Germline CDR1 SQVTM, CDR2 ANQGSEA. The CDR3 loop spans 12 amino acids. V lost 0 bases, J lost 6 bases, and 6 bases lay in between.